The T cell receptor beta chain described here comes from a study of CD8+ T cells in alopecia areata. The wider study: Treatment of the treated patients consisted of oral tofacitinib, 5 to 10 mg twice daily.

Indicated treatment: oral pan-JAK inhibitor, 5-10 mg twice daily. The germline CDR1 and CDR2 sequences are LGHNA and YNFKEQ. The V and J ends lost 0 bases and 1 base respectively, with 12 bases between them. The CDR3 has 16 residues. RNA extraction and reverse transcription yielded cDNA as sequencing template. Clones were sequenced by immunoSEQ multiplex PCR, and TCRdb holds only the in-frame ones, with some missing. The table includes 150,000 or so clones, roughly 65% detected once. In the case of this clone: Its cognate antigen is unknown.

The study's findings and limits: Mice showed clearer TCR sharing than patients did, a gap that was possibly HLA-related. Tofacitinib yielded significantly lower scalp clonality and fewer expanded CD8+ clones among the top 100. The study found higher clonality in lesional than normal scalp, especially in alopecia totalis/universalis.

The source of this sequence is a human donor with alopecia areata. This chain joins TRBV4-2 and TRBJ1-1; D is possibly TRBD1 (5 bases). This material consisted of CD4+ T cells sorted from blood, taken at week 4, from a patient treated with tofacitinib. The DNA for the CDR3 is TGTGCCAGCAGCCAAGATCGGGGGACGGGGAACACTGAAGCTTTCTTT. As protein: CASSQDRGTGNTEAFF.